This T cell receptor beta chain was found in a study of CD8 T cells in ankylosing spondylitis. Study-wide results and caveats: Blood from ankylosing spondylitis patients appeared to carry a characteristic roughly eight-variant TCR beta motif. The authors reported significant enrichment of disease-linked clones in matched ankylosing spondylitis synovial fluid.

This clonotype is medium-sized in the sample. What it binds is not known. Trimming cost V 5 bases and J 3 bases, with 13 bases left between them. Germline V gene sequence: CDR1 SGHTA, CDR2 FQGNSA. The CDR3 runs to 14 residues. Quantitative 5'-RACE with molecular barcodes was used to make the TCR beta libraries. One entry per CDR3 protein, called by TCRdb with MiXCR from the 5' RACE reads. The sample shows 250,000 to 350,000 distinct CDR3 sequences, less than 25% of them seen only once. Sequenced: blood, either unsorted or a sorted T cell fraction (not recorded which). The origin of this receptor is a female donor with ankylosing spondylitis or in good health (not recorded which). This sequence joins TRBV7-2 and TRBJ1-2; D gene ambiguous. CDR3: CASSPGEQYYGYTF. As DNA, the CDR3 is TGTGCCAGCAGCCCCGGGGAACAGTACTATGGCTACACCTTC.